This T cell receptor beta chain is from a study of blood T cell repertoires in COVID-19. Study-wide background: PBMCs, B-cell-depleted T cells, or T cells were the source of the cDNA or gDNA that made up the material.

TCRdb keeps only in-frame clones here, not all; method: immunoSEQ multiplex PCR. The table shows around 92,000 clones, with 65% to 85% occurring only once. Germline CDR1 is SGHTS and CDR2 is YDEGEE. The ends were cut back, 5 bases at V and 6 bases at J, with 9 bases in the middle. This CDR3 is built from 11 residues. Material: peripheral blood. The chain couples TRBV5-8 to TRBJ2-7, with unresolved D. The TCR comes from a woman older than 75 with acute or convalescent COVID-19. For the CDR3, the DNA is TGTGCCAGCAGGCCCATCAGCGAGCAGTACTTC. It yields the protein CASRPISEQYF.